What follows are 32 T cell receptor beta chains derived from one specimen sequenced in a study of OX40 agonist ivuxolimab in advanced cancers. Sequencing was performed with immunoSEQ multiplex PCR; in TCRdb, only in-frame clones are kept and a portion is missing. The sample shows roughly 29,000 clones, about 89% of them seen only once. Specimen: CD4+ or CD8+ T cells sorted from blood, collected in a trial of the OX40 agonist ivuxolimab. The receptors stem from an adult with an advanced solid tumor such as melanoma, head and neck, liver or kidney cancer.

The CDR3 DNA is TGTGCCAGCAGATTTACCCATGAGTCCACCGGGGAGCTGTTTTTT. Its translation is CASRFTHESTGELFF. This rearrangement joins TRBV25-1 to TRBJ2-2, with unresolved D. Germline V lookup: CDR1 MGHDK, CDR2 SYGVNS. The CDR3 runs 15 residues. The ends were cut back, 6 bases at V and 4 bases at J, with 15 bases in the middle. Looking up the rest from reference TRBV25-1 and TRBJ2-2 gives the full variable domain: EADIYQTPRYLVIGTGKKITLECSQTMGHDKMYWYQQDPGMELHLIHYSYGVNSTEKGDLSSESTVSRIRTEHFPLTLESARPSHTSQYLCASRFTHESTGELFFGEGSRLTVL.

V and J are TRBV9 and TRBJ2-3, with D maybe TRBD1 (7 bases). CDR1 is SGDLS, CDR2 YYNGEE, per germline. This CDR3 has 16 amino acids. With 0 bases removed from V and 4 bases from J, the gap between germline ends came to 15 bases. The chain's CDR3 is CASSVASGGGADTQYF. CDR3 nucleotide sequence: TGTGCCAGCAGCGTAGCAAGCGGAGGGGGCGCAGATACGCAGTATTTT.

The CDR3 DNA sequence: TGTGCCAGCAGCTTATTCACAGCTTATCACAATGAGCAGTTCTTC. Encoded protein: CASSLFTAYHNEQFF. This sequence joins TRBV7-9 and TRBJ2-1; D is unclear. Germline V gene sequence: CDR1 SEHNR, CDR2 FQNEAQ (reference sequence). The V end lost 2 bases, the J end lost 5 bases, and 13 bases lay between the germline ends. The CDR3 runs to 15 residues.

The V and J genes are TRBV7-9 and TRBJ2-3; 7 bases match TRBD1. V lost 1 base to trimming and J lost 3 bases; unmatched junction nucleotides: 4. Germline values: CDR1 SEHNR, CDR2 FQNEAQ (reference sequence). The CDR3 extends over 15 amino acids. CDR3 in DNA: TGTGCCAGCAGCTTAGTCCAGACAGGGACAGATACGCAGTATTTT. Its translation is CASSLVQTGTDTQYF.

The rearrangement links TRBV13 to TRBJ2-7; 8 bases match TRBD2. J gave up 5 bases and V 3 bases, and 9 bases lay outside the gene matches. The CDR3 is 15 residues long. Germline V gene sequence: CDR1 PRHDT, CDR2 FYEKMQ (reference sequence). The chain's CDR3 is CASSFGGAFTHEQYF. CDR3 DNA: TGTGCCAGCAGCTTCGGGGGGGCGTTTACCCACGAGCAGTACTTC.

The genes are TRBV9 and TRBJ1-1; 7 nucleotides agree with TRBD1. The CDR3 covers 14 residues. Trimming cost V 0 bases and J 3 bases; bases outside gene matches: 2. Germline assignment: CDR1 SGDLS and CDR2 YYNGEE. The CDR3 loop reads CASSVGQGDTEAFF. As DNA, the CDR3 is TGTGCCAGCAGCGTAGGGCAGGGGGACACTGAAGCTTTCTTT.

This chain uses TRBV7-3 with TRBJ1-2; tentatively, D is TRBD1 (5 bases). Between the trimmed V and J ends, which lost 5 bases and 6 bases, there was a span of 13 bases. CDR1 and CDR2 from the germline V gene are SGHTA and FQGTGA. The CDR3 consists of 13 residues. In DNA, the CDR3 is TGTGCCAGCAGCCCCGGAGGGGTTAATGGCTACACCTTC. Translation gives CASSPGGVNGYTF. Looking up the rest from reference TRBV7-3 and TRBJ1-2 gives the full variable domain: GAGVSQTPSNKVTEKGKYVELRCDPISGHTALYWYRQSLGQGPEFLIYFQGTGAADDSGLPNDRFFAVRPEGSVSTLKIQRTERGDSAVYLCASSPGGVNGYTFGSGTRLTVV.

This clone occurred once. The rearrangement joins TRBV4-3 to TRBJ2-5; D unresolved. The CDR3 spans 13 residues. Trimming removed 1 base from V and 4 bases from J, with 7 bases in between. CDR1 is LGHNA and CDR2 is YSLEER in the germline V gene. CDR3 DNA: TGCGCCAGCAGCCAAGGAAGCCTAGAGACCCAGTACTTC. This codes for CASSQGSLETQYF.

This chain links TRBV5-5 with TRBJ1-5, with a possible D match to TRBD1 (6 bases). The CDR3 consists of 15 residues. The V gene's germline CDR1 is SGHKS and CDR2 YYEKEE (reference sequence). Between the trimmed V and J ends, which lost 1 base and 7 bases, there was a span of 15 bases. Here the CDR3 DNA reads TGTGCCAGCAGCTTGCAGGGGTCGGAGAGCCAGCCCCAGCATTTT. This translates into CASSLQGSESQPQHF.

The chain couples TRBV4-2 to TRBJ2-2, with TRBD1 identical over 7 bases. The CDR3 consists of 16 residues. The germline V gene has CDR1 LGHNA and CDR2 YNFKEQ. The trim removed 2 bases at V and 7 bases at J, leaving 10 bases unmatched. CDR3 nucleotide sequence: TGTGCCAGCAGCCAACTTCCGACAGGGCGAGGCGGGGAGCTGTTTTTT. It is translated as CASSQLPTGRGGELFF.

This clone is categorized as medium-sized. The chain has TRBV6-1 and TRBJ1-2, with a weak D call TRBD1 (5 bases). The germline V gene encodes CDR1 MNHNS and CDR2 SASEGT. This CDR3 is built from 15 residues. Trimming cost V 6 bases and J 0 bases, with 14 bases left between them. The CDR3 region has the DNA TGTGCCAGCAGGCTATTCGGGGGAGCTAACTATGGCTACACCTTC. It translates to CASRLFGGANYGYTF.

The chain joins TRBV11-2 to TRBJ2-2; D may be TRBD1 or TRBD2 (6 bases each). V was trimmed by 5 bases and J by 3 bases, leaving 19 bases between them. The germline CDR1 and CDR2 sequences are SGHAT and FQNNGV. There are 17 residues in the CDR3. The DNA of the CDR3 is TGTGCCAGCAGCCTGCCGGGAGCCCAGGGGTACACCGGGGAGCTGTTTTTT. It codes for CASSLPGAQGYTGELFF. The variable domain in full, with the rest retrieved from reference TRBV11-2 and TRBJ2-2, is EAGVAQSPRYKIIEKRQSVAFWCNPISGHATLYWYQQILGQGPKLLIQFQNNGVVDDSQLPKDRFSAERLKGVDSTLKIQPAKLEDSAVYLCASSLPGAQGYTGELFFGEGSRLTVL.

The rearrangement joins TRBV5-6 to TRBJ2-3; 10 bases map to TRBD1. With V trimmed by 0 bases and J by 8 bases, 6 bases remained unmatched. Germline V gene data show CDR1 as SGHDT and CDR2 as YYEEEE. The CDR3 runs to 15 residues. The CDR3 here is CASSLGGTGDATQYF. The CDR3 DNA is TGTGCCAGCAGCTTGGGTGGGACAGGGGACGCTACGCAGTATTTT.

CDR3 nucleotides: TGTGCCAGCAGCACCCCGGACAGTGGGGCTAATGAAAAACTGTTTTTT. Translated, it gives CASSTPDSGANEKLFF. This chain links TRBV7-9 with TRBJ1-4; TRBD1 is a possible D gene (6 bases). Per the germline V gene, CDR1 is SEHNR and CDR2 is FQNEAQ (reference sequence). V gave up 5 bases and J gave up 3 bases, with 16 bases separating them. The CDR3 has 16 amino acids.

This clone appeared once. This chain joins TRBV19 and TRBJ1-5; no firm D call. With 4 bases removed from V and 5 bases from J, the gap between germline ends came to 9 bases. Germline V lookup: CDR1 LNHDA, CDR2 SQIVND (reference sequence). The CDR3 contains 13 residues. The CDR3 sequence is CASSRWMYQPQHF. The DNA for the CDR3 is TGTGCCAGTAGTAGATGGATGTATCAGCCCCAGCATTTT.

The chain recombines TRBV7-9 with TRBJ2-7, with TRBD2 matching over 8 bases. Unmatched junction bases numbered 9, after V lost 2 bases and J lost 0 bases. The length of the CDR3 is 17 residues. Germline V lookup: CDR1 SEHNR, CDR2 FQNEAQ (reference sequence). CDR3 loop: CASSLPPTSGDSYEQYF. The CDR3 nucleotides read TGTGCCAGCAGCTTACCCCCTACTAGCGGAGACTCCTACGAGCAGTACTTC.

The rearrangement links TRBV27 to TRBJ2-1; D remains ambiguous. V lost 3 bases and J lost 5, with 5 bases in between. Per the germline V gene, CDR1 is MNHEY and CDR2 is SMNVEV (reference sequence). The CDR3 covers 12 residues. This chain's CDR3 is CASSFLNNEQFF. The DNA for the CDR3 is TGTGCCAGCAGTTTCTTGAACAATGAGCAGTTCTTC.

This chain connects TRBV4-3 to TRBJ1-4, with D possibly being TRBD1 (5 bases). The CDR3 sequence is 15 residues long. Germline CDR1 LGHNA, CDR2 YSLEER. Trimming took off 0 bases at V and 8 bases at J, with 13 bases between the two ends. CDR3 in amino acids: CASSQDRGVDEKLFF. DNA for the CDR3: TGCGCCAGCAGCCAAGATAGAGGGGTTGACGAAAAACTGTTTTTT.

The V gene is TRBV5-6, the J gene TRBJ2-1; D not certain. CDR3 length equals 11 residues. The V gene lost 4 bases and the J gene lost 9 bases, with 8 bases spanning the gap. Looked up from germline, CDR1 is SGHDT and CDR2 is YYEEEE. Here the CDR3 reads CASSLQSEQFF. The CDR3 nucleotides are TGTGCCAGCAGCCTCCAGAGTGAGCAGTTCTTC.

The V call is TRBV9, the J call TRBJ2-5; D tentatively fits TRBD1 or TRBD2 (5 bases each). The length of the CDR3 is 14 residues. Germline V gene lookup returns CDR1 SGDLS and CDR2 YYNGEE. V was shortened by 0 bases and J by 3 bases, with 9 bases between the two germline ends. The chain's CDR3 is CASSVGGSEETQYF. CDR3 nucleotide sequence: TGTGCCAGCAGCGTAGGGGGGTCGGAAGAGACCCAGTACTTC.

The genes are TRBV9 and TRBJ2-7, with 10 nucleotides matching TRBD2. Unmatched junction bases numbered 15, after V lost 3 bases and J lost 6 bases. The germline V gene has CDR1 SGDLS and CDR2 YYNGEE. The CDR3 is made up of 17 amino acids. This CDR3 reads CASSASLSGGAVGEQYF. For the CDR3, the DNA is TGTGCCAGCAGCGCCTCCCTCAGCGGGGGGGCCGTCGGCGAGCAGTACTTC.

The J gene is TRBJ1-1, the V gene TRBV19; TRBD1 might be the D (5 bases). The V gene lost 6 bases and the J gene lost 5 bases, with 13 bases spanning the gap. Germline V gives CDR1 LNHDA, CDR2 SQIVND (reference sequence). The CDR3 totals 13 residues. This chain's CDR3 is CASSMGVRTEAFF. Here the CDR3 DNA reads TGTGCCAGTAGCATGGGGGTGAGGACTGAAGCTTTCTTT. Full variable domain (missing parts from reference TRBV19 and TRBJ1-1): DGGITQSPKYLFRKEGQNVTLSCEQNLNHDAMYWYRQDPGQGLRLIYYSQIVNDFQKGDIAEGYSVSREKKESFPLTVTSAQKNPTAFYLCASSMGVRTEAFFGQGTRLTVV.

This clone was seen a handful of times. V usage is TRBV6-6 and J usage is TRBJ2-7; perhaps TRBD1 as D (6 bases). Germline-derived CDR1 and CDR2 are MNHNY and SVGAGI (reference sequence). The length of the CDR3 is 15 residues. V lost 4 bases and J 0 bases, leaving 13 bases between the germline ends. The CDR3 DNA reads TGTGCCAGCAGTTCCACCAGGGGCTCCTCCTACGAGCAGTACTTC. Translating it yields CASSSTRGSSYEQYF.

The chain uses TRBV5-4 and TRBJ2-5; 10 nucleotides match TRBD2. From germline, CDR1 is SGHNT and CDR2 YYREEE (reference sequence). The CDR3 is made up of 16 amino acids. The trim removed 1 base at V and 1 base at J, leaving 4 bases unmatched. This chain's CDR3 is CASSLWTSGLQETQYF. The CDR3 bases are TGTGCCAGCAGCTTGTGGACTAGCGGCCTCCAAGAGACCCAGTACTTC.

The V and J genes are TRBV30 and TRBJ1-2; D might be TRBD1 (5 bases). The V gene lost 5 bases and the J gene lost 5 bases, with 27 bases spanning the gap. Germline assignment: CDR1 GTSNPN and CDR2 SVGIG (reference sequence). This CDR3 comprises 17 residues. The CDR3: CAWAGWGTEQDFYGYTF. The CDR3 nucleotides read TGTGCCTGGGCCGGATGGGGGACGGAGCAAGACTTTTATGGCTACACCTTC.

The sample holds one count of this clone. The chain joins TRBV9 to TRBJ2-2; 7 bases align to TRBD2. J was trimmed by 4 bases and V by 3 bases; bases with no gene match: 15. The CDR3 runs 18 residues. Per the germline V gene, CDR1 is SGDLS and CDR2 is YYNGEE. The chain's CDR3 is CASSGGVKAGLRTGELFF. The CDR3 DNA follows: TGTGCCAGCAGCGGGGGAGTCAAAGCGGGGCTCCGCACCGGGGAGCTGTTTTTT.

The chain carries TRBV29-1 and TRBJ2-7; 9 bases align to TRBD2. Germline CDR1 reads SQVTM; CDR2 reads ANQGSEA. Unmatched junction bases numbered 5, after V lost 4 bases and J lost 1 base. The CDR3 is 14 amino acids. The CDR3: CSVAASGTSYEQYF. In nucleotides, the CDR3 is TGCAGCGTTGCGGCTAGCGGGACATCCTACGAGCAGTACTTC.

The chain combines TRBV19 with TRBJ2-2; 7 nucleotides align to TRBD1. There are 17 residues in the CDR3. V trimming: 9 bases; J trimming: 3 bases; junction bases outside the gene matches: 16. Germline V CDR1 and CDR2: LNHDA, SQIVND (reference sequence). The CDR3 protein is CASHDRVTSRDTGELFF. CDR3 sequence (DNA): TGTGCCAGCCACGACAGGGTAACGTCGCGGGACACCGGGGAGCTGTTTTTT.

CDR3 nucleotides: TGTGCCACCAGCACCGGTCTTGAGGGCGCGAAAAAACTGTTTTTT. Translated, it gives CATSTGLEGAKKLFF. The rearrangement uses TRBV15 and TRBJ1-4; no reliable D call. CDR1 LNHNV and CDR2 YYDKDF come from the germline V gene (reference sequence). This CDR3 has 15 amino acids. V gave up 4 bases and J gave up 9 bases, with 18 bases separating them.

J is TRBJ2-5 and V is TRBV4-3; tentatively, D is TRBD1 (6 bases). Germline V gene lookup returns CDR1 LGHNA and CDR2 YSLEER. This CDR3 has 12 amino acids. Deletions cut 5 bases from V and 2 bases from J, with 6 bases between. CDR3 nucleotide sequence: TGCGCCAGCAGCGGGACACAAGAGACCCAGTACTTC. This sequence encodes CASSGTQETQYF.

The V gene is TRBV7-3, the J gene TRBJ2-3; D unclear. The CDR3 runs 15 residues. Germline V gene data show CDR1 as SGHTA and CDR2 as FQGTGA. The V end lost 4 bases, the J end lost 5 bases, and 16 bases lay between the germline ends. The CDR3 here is CASSSPEILGDTQYF. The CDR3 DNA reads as TGTGCCAGCAGCTCCCCCGAGATTTTAGGAGATACGCAGTATTTT.

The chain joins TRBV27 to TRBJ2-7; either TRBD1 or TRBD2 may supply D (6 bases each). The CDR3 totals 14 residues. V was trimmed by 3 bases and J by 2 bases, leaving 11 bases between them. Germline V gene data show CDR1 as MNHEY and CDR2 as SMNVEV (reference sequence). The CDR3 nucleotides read TGTGCCAGCAGTTTTAGGGGGGCCCCCTACGAGCAGTACTTC. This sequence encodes CASSFRGAPYEQYF.